A single sample gave rise to the 23 T cell receptor beta chains below, sequenced in a study of cytomegalovirus exposure and HLA in healthy donors. This PCR relied on a set of 60 Vbeta primers and 13 Jbeta primers. Data came from immunoSEQ multiplex PCR; TCRdb stores just in-frame clones and leaves some out. The table has some 70,000 clones, approximately 84% seen once. Sequencing used PBMCs. The receptors originated from a woman aged 45 to 65 in good health and CMV-seronegative.

The gene calls are TRBV19 and TRBJ1-5, with 11 bases that match TRBD1. CDR3 length: 17 residues. Per germline, CDR1 LNHDA and CDR2 SQIVND (reference sequence). Germline trimming cut 3 bases from V and 2 bases from J; bases unmatched to any gene: 6. The CDR3: CASSMDRGRRGNQPQHF. CDR3 bases: TGTGCCAGTAGTATGGACAGGGGGCGCAGGGGCAATCAGCCCCAGCATTTT. The full variable domain, with the rest looked up from reference TRBV19 and TRBJ1-5, is DGGITQSPKYLFRKEGQNVTLSCEQNLNHDAMYWYRQDPGQGLRLIYYSQIVNDFQKGDIAEGYSVSREKKESFPLTVTSAQKNPTAFYLCASSMDRGRRGNQPQHFGDGTRLSIL.

The chain uses TRBV7-9 and TRBJ1-5; 7 bases map to TRBD1. The CDR3 runs 16 residues. J lost 7 bases, V lost 5 bases, and 14 bases had no gene match. Per the germline V gene, CDR1 is SEHNR and CDR2 is FQNEAQ (reference sequence). The CDR3 sequence is CASSPDSLGGSQPQHF. The CDR3 region has the DNA TGTGCCAGCAGCCCTGACAGTTTAGGGGGCAGCCAGCCCCAGCATTTT.

The genes are TRBV6-1 and TRBJ2-4; D remains unclear. This CDR3 spans 13 amino acids. Germline V gene data show CDR1 as MNHNS and CDR2 as SASEGT. Trimming shortened V by 2 bases and J by 6 bases, and 8 bases separated the two germline ends. CDR3 nucleotides: TGTGCCAGCAGTGAACAGGCTGTAAACATTCAGTACTTC. It yields the protein CASSEQAVNIQYF.

The chain links TRBV27 to TRBJ1-2, with unresolved D. The CDR3 covers 13 residues. In germline, CDR1 is MNHEY, CDR2 SMNVEV (reference sequence). V gave up 2 bases and J gave up 5 bases, with 9 bases separating them. CDR3 nucleotide sequence: TGTGCCAGCAGTTTACGGGCGGGATATGGCTACACCTTC. This encodes CASSLRAGYGYTF.

The chain recombines TRBV15 with TRBJ1-3; TRBD1 matches 10 bases. Germline CDR1 reads LNHNV; CDR2 reads YYDKDF (reference sequence). The CDR3 is 15 residues long. V dropped 5 bases and J dropped 3; count of bases not matched to a gene: 4. CDR3 protein: CATSGWDRGGNTIYF. CDR3 nucleotide sequence: TGTGCCACCAGCGGCTGGGACAGGGGTGGAAACACCATATATTTT.

The V and J genes are TRBV19 and TRBJ1-3; the D gene is possibly TRBD1 (5 bases). This CDR3 is 12 amino acids long. The ends were cut back, 8 bases at V and 2 bases at J, with 7 bases in the middle. Germline V gene data show CDR1 as LNHDA and CDR2 as SQIVND (reference sequence). CDR3 in DNA: TGTGCCAGTGGGGCGGCTGGAAACACCATATATTTT. This translates into CASGAAGNTIYF.

The CDR3: CASSNRGFSNTEAFF. The CDR3 DNA follows: TGTGCCAGCAGCAATCGGGGGTTTTCGAACACTGAAGCTTTCTTT. V is TRBV5-8 and J is TRBJ1-1, with D tentatively TRBD1 (5 bases). Per the germline V gene, CDR1 is SGHTS and CDR2 is YDEGEE. Trimming pared 4 bases from V and 1 base from J, leaving 14 bases between. There are 15 residues in the CDR3.

The chain recombines TRBV11-3 with TRBJ2-1; the D is unclear. The CDR3 is made up of 13 amino acids. Germline CDR1 reads SGHNT; CDR2 reads YENEEA. Trimming removed 5 bases from V and 7 bases from J, with 12 bases in between. The CDR3 region has the DNA TGTGCCAGCAGCGAGGCTCTCGGGAATGAGCAGTTCTTC. Amino acids: CASSEALGNEQFF. Filled out from reference TRBV11-3 and TRBJ2-1, the complete variable domain reads EAGVVQSPRYKIIEKKQPVAFWCNPISGHNTLYWYLQNLGQGPELLIRYENEEAVDDSQLPKDRFSAERLKGVDSTLKIQPAELGDSAVYLCASSEALGNEQFFGPGTRLTVL.

This clone was observed a handful of times. V is TRBV18 and J is TRBJ2-1, with TRBD1 matching 12 bases. The V segment lost 2 bases and the J segment 9 bases; nucleotides outside the gene matches: 5. This CDR3 is 15 amino acids long. Germline-derived CDR1 and CDR2 are KGHSH and LQKENI. The DNA of the CDR3 is TGTGCCAGCTCACCAGCCGGGACAGGGGGCAGTGAGCAGTTCTTC. Translation: CASSPAGTGGSEQFF.

The gene calls are TRBV30 and TRBJ1-1; D call uncertain. CDR1 is GTSNPN and CDR2 is SVGIG in the germline V gene (reference sequence). The CDR3 runs 11 residues. V lost 2 bases and J 8 bases, leaving 9 bases between the germline ends. The CDR3 DNA is TGTGCCTGGAGTCCGACAAGGGAAGCTTTCTTT. As protein: CAWSPTREAFF.

This clone came up once. The chain uses TRBV6-4 and TRBJ2-2; perhaps TRBD2 as D (6 bases). V was shortened by 2 bases and J by 6 bases, with 7 bases between the two germline ends. In germline, CDR1 is MRHNA, CDR2 SNTAGT. CDR3 size: 13 residues. The CDR3, as DNA: TGTGCCAGCAGTGACAGGGACTCCGGGGAGCTGTTTTTT. Translated: CASSDRDSGELFF.

This clone was counted once. The V and J genes are TRBV6-1 and TRBJ1-2; no clear D. Deletions cut 1 base from V and 6 bases from J, with 12 bases between. This CDR3 has 14 amino acids. Germline CDR1 is MNHNS and CDR2 is SASEGT. Here the CDR3 reads CASSEVDERDGYTF. CDR3 DNA: TGTGCCAGCAGTGAAGTGGACGAGCGGGATGGCTACACCTTC.

Concerning this clone: A read error may produce the germline difference seen at one junction end. The chain carries TRBV7-7 and TRBJ2-5; D is possibly TRBD1 (6 bases). CDR1 is SSHAT and CDR2 is FNYEAQ in the germline V gene (reference sequence). This CDR3 spans 15 amino acids. The CDR3 loop is CASSQYWGPQETQYF. CDR3 in DNA: TGTGCTAGCAGTCAATACTGGGGGCCTCAAGAGACCCAGTACTTC.

The V call is TRBV11-3, the J call TRBJ2-7; TRBD2 matches at 8 bases. V lost 5 bases to trimming and J lost 3 bases; unmatched junction nucleotides: 15. The CDR3 is 17 amino acids. In germline, CDR1 is SGHNT, CDR2 YENEEA. The CDR3 loop is CASSLSQREPDLYEQYF. DNA of the CDR3: TGTGCCAGCAGCCTATCCCAGCGGGAGCCAGACCTCTACGAGCAGTACTTC.

The chain recombines TRBV28 with TRBJ1-5; D remains unclear. Germline loops: CDR1 MDHEN, CDR2 SYDVKM. Trimming removed 2 bases from V and 2 bases from J, with 10 bases in between. CDR3 length: 15 residues. The chain's CDR3 is CASSLGPLGNQPQHF. The DNA of the CDR3 is TGTGCCAGCAGTTTAGGGCCGTTGGGCAATCAGCCCCAGCATTTT. The full variable domain, completed using reference TRBV28 and TRBJ1-5, is DVKVTQSSRYLVKRTGEKVFLECVQDMDHENMFWYRQDPGLGLRLIYFSYDVKMKEKGDIPEGYSVSREKKERFSLILESASTNQTSMYLCASSLGPLGNQPQHFGDGTRLSIL.

The chain couples TRBV19 to TRBJ2-2; D gene ambiguous. Per the germline V gene, CDR1 is LNHDA and CDR2 is SQIVND (reference sequence). The length of the CDR3 is 15 residues. Trimming cost V 2 bases and J 0 bases, with 7 bases left between them. In DNA, the CDR3 is TGTGCCAGTAGTATACAGTTATCGAACACCGGGGAGCTGTTTTTT. It encodes CASSIQLSNTGELFF.

The V gene is TRBV9, the J gene TRBJ2-2; D remains ambiguous. V was trimmed by 0 bases and J by 5 bases, leaving 5 bases between them. The CDR3 covers 13 residues. Germline CDR1 is SGDLS and CDR2 is YYNGEE. The CDR3 loop reads CASSVGQTGELFF. CDR3 sequence (DNA): TGTGCCAGCAGCGTAGGACAAACCGGGGAGCTGTTTTTT.

This chain links TRBV11-2 with TRBJ2-7; TRBD1 aligns across 7 bases. The V and J ends lost 2 bases and 2 bases, in that order; junction bases with no gene match: 9. The CDR3 totals 16 residues. From germline, CDR1 is SGHAT and CDR2 FQNNGV. The CDR3 DNA follows: TGTGCCAGCAGCTTAAATACGGGACAGCCACCCTACGAGCAGTACTTC. Translating gives CASSLNTGQPPYEQYF.

The chain combines TRBV7-8 with TRBJ1-1; the match to TRBD1 covers 8 bases. The CDR3 consists of 14 residues. Germline V gives CDR1 SGHVS, CDR2 FQNEAQ. The V gene end was trimmed by 3 bases and the J gene end by 3 bases; junction bases not matched to a gene: 3. The CDR3 here is CASSLIQGDTEAFF. CDR3 nucleotides: TGTGCCAGCAGCTTGATACAGGGGGACACTGAAGCTTTCTTT.

The chain carries TRBV11-2 and TRBJ1-1; TRBD1 matches 7 bases. The junction had 11 bases not matched to a gene; V was cut back by 2 bases and J by 8 bases. This CDR3 comprises 15 residues. The germline V gene encodes CDR1 SGHAT and CDR2 FQNNGV. The CDR3 spells CASSLSHYRQGEAFF. Written as DNA, the CDR3 is TGTGCCAGCAGCTTAAGTCATTACAGACAGGGCGAAGCTTTCTTT.

V and J are TRBV29-1 and TRBJ1-4, with 9 bases matching TRBD1. The CDR3 contains 14 residues. Germline V lookup: CDR1 SQVTM, CDR2 ANQGSEA. V shed 5 bases and J 7 bases; nucleotides not matched to a gene: 8. This chain's CDR3 is CSVSTGGIGEKLFF. The CDR3 DNA sequence: TGCAGCGTTTCTACAGGGGGCATAGGTGAAAAACTGTTTTTT. The variable domain in full, completed from reference TRBV29-1 and TRBJ1-4, reads SAVISQKPSRDICQRGTSLTIQCQVDSQVTMMFWYRQQPGQSLTLIATANQGSEATYESGFVIDKFPISRPNLTFSTLTVSNMSPEDSSIYLCSVSTGGIGEKLFFGSGTQLSVL.

The genes are TRBV7-9 and TRBJ2-1, with D perhaps matching TRBD2 (5 bases). The germline V and J ends were trimmed by 5 bases and 5 bases, with 16 bases remaining between them. The CDR3 runs to 15 residues. The germline CDR1 and CDR2 sequences are SEHNR and FQNEAQ (reference sequence). CDR3 region: CASSGPWESHNEQFF. The CDR3 nucleotides are TGTGCCAGCAGCGGTCCCTGGGAGTCCCACAATGAGCAGTTCTTC.

V is TRBV2 and J is TRBJ2-1, with 7 nucleotides matching TRBD1. V lost 4 bases, J lost 6 bases, and 0 bases stayed unmatched. Germline V gene lookup returns CDR1 SNHLY and CDR2 FYNNEI. There are 12 residues in the CDR3. CDR3 region: CASSGDSNEQFF. The CDR3 nucleotides are TGTGCCAGCAGTGGGGACAGCAATGAGCAGTTCTTC.